This entry lists 27 T cell receptor beta chains sequenced from one sample in a study of T cells in women clearing cervical HPV infection. Here immunoSEQ multiplex PCR was the method, and the copy in TCRdb shows in-frame clones only, minus some. This specimen shows some 31,000 clones; the ten leading clones hold around 2.8%. Sequencing input: blood buffy coat. The source is a woman aged 18-70 years with a cervical HPV16 infection that either progressed to CIN3+ or cleared (not recorded which).

For this clone: The read ends 3 residues shy of where the CDR3 ends; the end is completed using the germline J gene. The chain employs TRBV15 and TRBJ1-2, with D possibly being TRBD1 (5 bases). Trimming shortened V by 0 bases and J by 6 bases, and 11 bases separated the two germline ends. The V gene's germline CDR1 is LNHNV and CDR2 YYDKDF (reference sequence). The CDR3 has 14 amino acids. The CDR3 DNA, read in part, is TGTGCCACCAGCAGAGATATTAAGGGGAATGGC. This codes for CATSRDIKGNG. The full CDR3 protein is CATSRDIKGNGYTF.

About this clone: The read is 3 residues too short to cover the CDR3 end, so that end is filled in from the germline J gene. V gene TRBV9 combines with J gene TRBJ2-7; 7 nucleotides align to TRBD1. Germline V CDR1 and CDR2: SGDLS, YYNGEE. The CDR3 consists of 16 residues. V lost 2 bases, J lost 3 bases, and 11 bases stayed unmatched. The CDR3 DNA, read in part, is TGTGCCAGCAGCGTTTCCCCGACAGGGATTCTCTACGAG. It encodes CASSVSPTGILYE. In full, the CDR3 is CASSVSPTGILYEQYF.

With regard to this clone: The sequence runs out 3 residues before the end of the CDR3; the remainder is reconstructed from the germline J gene. V and J are TRBV2 and TRBJ2-7; TRBD1 might be the D (6 bases). CDR1 is SNHLY, CDR2 FYNNEI, per germline. This CDR3 has 14 amino acids. V was shortened by 4 bases and J by 5 bases, with 15 bases between the two germline ends. The CDR3 loop reads CASSAGAGVDEQYF. The covered CDR3 bases are TGTGCCAGCAGTGCCGGAGCAGGGGTTGACGAG.

The CDR3 reads CARGGQTNTEAFF. CDR3 DNA (partial): TGTGCCCGGGGGGGACAGACGAACACTGAA. This chain connects TRBV30 to TRBJ1-1, with 7 bases fitting TRBD1. The read falls 3 residues short of the CDR3 end, and the missing part is taken from the germline J gene. The junction had 7 bases not matched to a gene; V was cut back by 8 bases and J by 1 base. This CDR3 comprises 13 residues. From germline, CDR1 is GTSNPN and CDR2 SVGIG (reference sequence).

Of note for this clone: From the germline J gene comes the end of the CDR3, since the read stops 3 residues before it. The rearrangement uses TRBV12-3 or TRBV12-4 and TRBJ2-3; 10 nucleotides align to TRBD2. CDR3 length equals 14 residues. J was trimmed by 6 bases and V by 0 bases; bases with no gene match: 0. CDR3 DNA (partial): TGTGCCAGCAGTTTAGCTAGCGGGGGGGATACG. This translates into CASSLASGGDT. The entire CDR3 is CASSLASGGDTQYF.

Concerning this clone: The read halts 3 residues ahead of the CDR3 end, with the missing end drawn from the germline J gene. The V call is TRBV30, the J call TRBJ2-3; 8 bases are a match to TRBD2. The V gene's germline CDR1 is GTSNPN and CDR2 SVGIG (reference sequence). The CDR3 runs to 16 residues. The V and J ends lost 3 bases and 3 bases, in that order; junction bases with no gene match: 11. CDR3 protein: CAWSGEVSGVTDTQYF. The CDR3 DNA, read in part, is TGTGCCTGGAGCGGGGAGGTTAGCGGGGTTACAGATACG.

As regards this clone: The read stops 3 residues short of the end of the CDR3; the missing end is completed from the germline J gene. The V and J genes are TRBV7-2 and TRBJ2-5; 9 bases agree with TRBD2. The CDR3 is made up of 15 amino acids. V dropped 5 bases and J dropped 5; count of bases not matched to a gene: 9. Germline values: CDR1 SGHTA, CDR2 FQGNSA. The CDR3 loop reads CASSGTGLAFETQYF. CDR3 DNA, as far as it was read: TGTGCCAGCAGCGGTACGGGACTAGCATTTGAGACC.

A remark on this clone: Read data end 3 residues before the CDR3 end; the end is taken from the germline J gene. The chain employs TRBV18 and TRBJ2-7, with no clear D. The CDR3 has 14 amino acids. The germline V gene has CDR1 KGHSH and CDR2 LQKENI. Trimming cost V 2 bases and J 0 bases, with 8 bases left between them. CDR3 sequence reads: CASSPKVSSYEQYF. The DNA read from the CDR3 is TGTGCCAGCTCACCAAAAGTCAGCTCCTACGAG.

Note on this clone: The read terminates 3 residues before the CDR3 end, so the remaining end is supplied by the germline J gene. The chain recombines TRBV6-4 with TRBJ2-1, with 9 bases that match TRBD2. Germline V gene lookup returns CDR1 MRHNA and CDR2 SNTAGT. V gave up 4 bases and J gave up 4 bases; unmatched junction bases: 2. CDR3 length: 14 residues. The CDR3 sequence: CASSASGTYNEQFF. The part of the CDR3 DNA that was read is TGTGCCAGCAGTGCTAGCGGGACTTACAATGAG.

As for this clone: Coverage ceases 3 residues before the CDR3 finishes, and the germline J gene fills in the end. This chain uses TRBV30 with TRBJ2-7; 8 positions agree with TRBD1. V lost 2 bases and J lost 0; bases outside the gene matches: 6. Per germline, CDR1 GTSNPN and CDR2 SVGIG (reference sequence). The CDR3 totals 15 residues. Partial CDR3 DNA: TGTGCCTGGAGTATCGGACAGGGAAGCTCCTACGAG. Amino acid sequence: CAWSIGQGSSYE. In full, the CDR3 is CAWSIGQGSSYEQYF.

In regard to this clone: The read terminates 3 residues before the CDR3 end, so the remaining end is supplied by the germline J gene. The genes are TRBV7-9 and TRBJ1-1; 8 positions match TRBD1. The germline gives CDR1 SEHNR, CDR2 FQNEAQ (reference sequence). CDR3 length: 14 residues. Trimming took 6 bases from V and 1 from J; bases not matched to a gene: 4. CDR3 region: CASRPGGTNTEAFF. CDR3 bases read: TGTGCCAGCAGGCCAGGGGGCACGAACACTGAA.

Remarks on this clone: From the germline J gene comes the end of the CDR3, since the read stops 3 residues before it. The chain uses TRBV29-1 and TRBJ2-5; 12 bases are a match to TRBD2. The CDR3 loop spans 18 amino acids. The germline V gene encodes CDR1 SQVTM and CDR2 ANQGSEA. The trim removed 4 bases at V and 1 base at J, leaving 13 bases unmatched. The CDR3: CSVGGPGLAGRFQETQYF. The sequenced CDR3 bases are TGCAGCGTTGGGGGCCCGGGACTAGCGGGTAGATTCCAAGAGACC.

About this clone itself: The CDR3 extends 3 residues past the end of the read, so its final part is completed from the germline J gene. The genes are TRBV25-1 and TRBJ2-7; 7 bases agree with TRBD1. The CDR3 length is 12 residues. With 5 bases clipped from V and 4 bases from J, the junction kept 2 bases outside the gene matches. Per germline, CDR1 MGHDK and CDR2 SYGVNS. The covered CDR3 bases are TGTGCCAGCAGTCCACAGGGGTACGAG. This translates into CASSPQGYE. The CDR3, in full, reads CASSPQGYEQYF.

In the case of this clone: The read is 3 residues too short to cover the CDR3 end, so that end is filled in from the germline J gene. The chain recombines TRBV5-3 with TRBJ1-6; 7 bases match TRBD1. TRBV5-3 is an ORF, and what it does is uncertain. The CDR3 has 18 residues. Germline trimming cut 0 bases from V and 9 bases from J; bases unmatched to any gene: 15. CDR3 amino acids: CARSLAWTGVKNFSPLHF. The sequenced part of the CDR3 DNA is TGTGCCAGAAGCTTGGCCTGGACAGGCGTTAAAAATTTTTCACCC.

As to this clone: The sequenced fragment ends 3 residues before the CDR3 boundary, so the rest is inferred from the germline J gene. The rearrangement uses TRBV2 and TRBJ1-1; tentatively, D is TRBD1 (6 bases). V gave up 5 bases and J gave up 0 bases, with 13 bases separating them. CDR1 and CDR2 (germline): SNHLY, FYNNEI. The CDR3 loop spans 15 amino acids. The CDR3 sequence: CASSYPRDMNTEAFF. Partial CDR3 DNA: TGTGCCAGCAGTTACCCCAGGGACATGAACACTGAA.

For this clone: With the read ending 3 residues before the CDR3 end, the germline J gene is used to fill in that end. The chain couples TRBV2 to TRBJ1-5, with TRBD1 matching over 8 bases. The junction had 3 bases not matched to a gene; V was cut back by 8 bases and J by 3 bases. The CDR3 covers 13 residues. CDR1 is SNHLY and CDR2 is FYNNEI in the germline V gene. Partial CDR3 DNA: TGTGCCAGCGGGGGACAGGCCAATCAGCCC. It is translated as CASGGQANQP. The whole CDR3 sequence is CASGGQANQPQHF.

In regard to this clone: Read sequence stops 3 residues before the CDR3 end, and the germline J gene provides the missing end. The genes are TRBV20-1 and TRBJ1-2, with D perhaps TRBD1 (6 bases). Germline CDR1 reads DFQATT; CDR2 reads SNEGSKA (reference sequence). CDR3 length: 14 residues. The V end lost 3 bases, the J end lost 5 bases, and 16 bases lay between the germline ends. The CDR3 here is CSARQQGGSYGYTF. The CDR3 bases that were read are TGCAGTGCTAGGCAACAGGGAGGATCTTATGGC.

As to this clone: The observed sequence ends 3 residues before the CDR3 terminus, with the missing tail filled in from the germline J gene. This sequence joins TRBV18 and TRBJ1-1, with a possible D match to TRBD1 (5 bases). The ends were cut back, 8 bases at V and 7 bases at J, with 26 bases in the middle. Germline lookup yields CDR1 KGHSH and CDR2 LQKENI. This CDR3 contains 16 residues. The sequenced CDR3 bases are TGTGCCAGCACTAACTCCCTAGGGGCCCGGAGTGGTGAA. Translating gives CASTNSLGARSGE. In full, the CDR3 reads CASTNSLGARSGEAFF.

For this clone: The CDR3 is cut off 3 residues early in the read; its end comes from the germline J gene. The chain recombines TRBV7-6 with TRBJ1-2; TRBD1 is a possible D gene (6 bases). Germline loops: CDR1 SGHVS, CDR2 FNYEAQ. This CDR3 has 16 residues. CDR3 DNA, as far as it was read: TGTGCCAGCAGCTTAGTCTACAGGGCCAACTCCTACGAC. Amino acids: CASSLVYRANSYD. The complete CDR3 reads CASSLVYRANSYDYTF.

Turning to this clone: The DNA ends 3 residues before the CDR3 does, and the rest of the CDR3 is filled in from the germline J gene. This chain links TRBV20-1 with TRBJ2-1; D may be TRBD1 (5 bases). CDR1 is DFQATT, CDR2 SNEGSKA, per germline (reference sequence). The CDR3 runs to 17 residues. V shed 0 bases and J shed 0 bases, with 15 bases lying between them. The part of the CDR3 DNA that was read is TGCAGTGCTAGAGATTCGAGGACACCCAGCTCCTACAATGAG. As protein: CSARDSRTPSSYNE. From start to end, the CDR3 is CSARDSRTPSSYNEQFF.

The sequenced part of the CDR3 DNA is TGTGCCAGCAGCCTCGGTGGC. This codes for CASSLGG. The full CDR3 protein reads CASSLGGYTF. The chain employs TRBV5-8 and TRBJ1-2; no clear D gene. The CDR3 end lies 3 residues beyond the end of the read and is filled in from the germline J gene. The CDR3 length is 10 residues. Per germline, CDR1 SGHTS and CDR2 YDEGEE. Trimming removed 4 bases from V and 7 bases from J, with 5 bases in between.

About this clone itself: The read terminates 3 residues ahead of where the CDR3 ends, so the germline J gene completes it. The V gene is TRBV20-1, the J gene TRBJ2-3; TRBD2 matches at 11 bases. The V gene's germline CDR1 is DFQATT and CDR2 SNEGSKA (reference sequence). The V gene end was trimmed by 4 bases and the J gene end by 3 bases; junction bases not matched to a gene: 6. The CDR3 consists of 15 residues. The DNA read from the CDR3 is TGCAGTGCTACGCGACTAGCGGGACCGACAGATACG. It is translated as CSATRLAGPTDT. The full CDR3 protein is CSATRLAGPTDTQYF.

Comment on this clone: The read stops 3 residues short of the end of the CDR3; the missing end is completed from the germline J gene. The J gene is TRBJ2-3, the V gene TRBV19; 7 bases align to TRBD2. The CDR3 length is 14 residues. Per the germline V gene, CDR1 is LNHDA and CDR2 is SQIVND (reference sequence). V lost 7 bases and J lost 5; bases outside the gene matches: 9. CDR3 DNA, as far as it was read: TGTGCCAGTATCAGCGGGGCCTGGGGAGATACG. Its translation is CASISGAWGDT. In full, the CDR3 is CASISGAWGDTQYF.

With regard to this clone: The read terminates 3 residues ahead of where the CDR3 ends, so the germline J gene completes it. This sequence joins TRBV20-1 and TRBJ1-4, with TRBD1 identical over 8 bases. CDR3 length: 15 amino acids. The germline V gene has CDR1 DFQATT and CDR2 SNEGSKA (reference sequence). The covered CDR3 bases are TGCAGTGCTAGAGTATCAGGGGGCCCCAACTCACCA. It codes for CSARVSGGPNSP. From start to end, the CDR3 is CSARVSGGPNSPLFF.

As for this clone: The read finishes 3 residues shy of the CDR3 end, and the germline J gene is used to complete it. The V gene is TRBV5-1, the J gene TRBJ2-7; no clear D. The CDR3 length is 11 residues. The germline gives CDR1 SGHRS, CDR2 YFSETQ. V lost 0 bases and J 6 bases, leaving 4 bases between the germline ends. The CDR3 region is CASSLGPEQYF. CDR3 DNA (partial): TGCGCCAGCAGCTTGGGGCCCGAG.

Regarding this clone: The CDR3 goes on 3 residues after the read ends, and that part is filled in from the germline J gene. The V and J genes are TRBV5-1 and TRBJ2-1; D is ambiguous. Germline V gene data show CDR1 as SGHRS and CDR2 as YFSETQ. The CDR3 sequence is 13 residues long. Trimming took 0 bases from V and 8 from J, leaving 9 bases between them. The CDR3 protein is CASSLVILDEQFF. The CDR3 bases that were read are TGCGCCAGCAGCTTGGTCATCCTAGATGAG.

Points on this clone: The read ends 3 residues early relative to the CDR3; the germline J gene fills the gap. This chain uses TRBV20-1 with TRBJ2-2; 8 bases agree with TRBD1. CDR3 size: 15 residues. V shed 0 bases and J 5 bases; nucleotides not matched to a gene: 5. Germline CDR1 is DFQATT and CDR2 is SNEGSKA (reference sequence). This CDR3 reads CSARDPGQETGELFF. The sequenced CDR3 bases are TGCAGTGCTAGAGATCCGGGACAGGAGACCGGGGAG.